The 29 T cell receptor beta chains reported below all come from one sample, sequenced in a study of blood T cell repertoires in COVID-19. TCRdb's copy holds only in-frame clones and misses some; the assay was immunoSEQ multiplex PCR. The table records about 370,000 clones, around 91% of them present only once. Sequences were obtained from PBMCs or T cells enriched from blood (not recorded which). Source of these receptors: a man aged 18 to 29 who had recovered from COVID-19.

The chain combines TRBV15 with TRBJ1-5; D gene unclear. Trimming took off 0 bases at V and 0 bases at J, with 6 bases between the two ends. The CDR3 runs to 15 residues. Looked up from germline, CDR1 is LNHNV and CDR2 is YYDKDF (reference sequence). CDR3 nucleotide sequence: TGTGCCACCAGCAGAGACTCCTTTAGCAATCAGCCCCAGCATTTT. Translated: CATSRDSFSNQPQHF. Supplemented by reference TRBV15 and TRBJ1-5, the full variable domain reads DAMVIQNPRYQVTQFGKPVTLSCSQTLNHNVMYWYQQKSSQAPKLLFHYYDKDFNNEADTPDNFQSRRPNTSFCFLDIRSPGLGDTAMYLCATSRDSFSNQPQHFGDGTRLSIL.

This rearrangement joins TRBV5-1 to TRBJ1-5; 9 bases align to TRBD1. The CDR3 totals 17 residues. The germline V gene encodes CDR1 SGHRS and CDR2 YFSETQ. The V segment lost 4 bases and the J segment 0 bases; nucleotides outside the gene matches: 8. The CDR3 DNA sequence: TGCGCCAGCAGCAAGTCCCGGGACAGGGATAGCAATCAGCCCCAGCATTTT. Protein product: CASSKSRDRDSNQPQHF. The complete variable domain, with remaining parts taken from reference TRBV5-1 and TRBJ1-5, reads KAGVTQTPRYLIKTRGQQVTLSCSPISGHRSVSWYQQTPGQGLQFLFEYFSETQRNKGNFPGRFSGRQFSNSRSEMNVSTLELGDSALYLCASSKSRDRDSNQPQHFGDGTRLSIL.

V is TRBV18 and J is TRBJ1-2; 8 bases are a match to TRBD1. Trimming cost V 3 bases and J 2 bases; bases outside gene matches: 14. The CDR3 covers 18 residues. CDR1 and CDR2 (germline): KGHSH, LQKENI. CDR3 sequence reads: CASSPRSGGFNSNYGYTF. CDR3 sequence (DNA): TGTGCCAGCTCACCTAGGTCAGGGGGCTTCAACTCCAACTATGGCTACACCTTC.

There are a few counts of this clone. V is TRBV6-5 and J is TRBJ2-5, with D perhaps TRBD2 (5 bases). Germline V gene data show CDR1 as MNHEY and CDR2 as SVGAGI. This CDR3 is 14 amino acids long. V lost 7 bases and J lost 4, with 16 bases in between. The CDR3 coding sequence is TGTGCCAGCAAGTCTCCGGGATTCTTAGAGACCCAGTACTTC. It is translated as CASKSPGFLETQYF.

This clone was observed a few times. V gene TRBV27 combines with J gene TRBJ2-5; 8 bases agree with TRBD1. V shed 2 bases and J 4 bases; nucleotides not matched to a gene: 3. The CDR3 totals 14 residues. Germline V CDR1 and CDR2: MNHEY, SMNVEV (reference sequence). This chain's CDR3 is CASSLRQGRETQYF. The CDR3 DNA follows: TGTGCCAGCAGTTTACGACAGGGGCGAGAGACCCAGTACTTC.

The CDR3 is CASSTTQGYAPQHF. The CDR3 DNA reads TGTGCCAGCAGCACTACGCAGGGGTATGCGCCCCAGCATTTT. The V gene is TRBV28, the J gene TRBJ1-5; a weak D match, TRBD1 (6 bases). The CDR3 is 14 residues long. CDR1 is MDHEN, CDR2 SYDVKM, per germline. V was trimmed by 6 bases and J by 9 bases, leaving 18 bases between them. The variable domain in full, completed from reference TRBV28 and TRBJ1-5, reads DVKVTQSSRYLVKRTGEKVFLECVQDMDHENMFWYRQDPGLGLRLIYFSYDVKMKEKGDIPEGYSVSREKKERFSLILESASTNQTSMYLCASSTTQGYAPQHFGDGTRLSIL.

This clone occurred once. The same CDR3 arises from other DNA sequences in this sample as well. The chain couples TRBV30 to TRBJ2-1, with D uncertain. CDR3 length: 12 amino acids. CDR1 and CDR2 from the germline V gene are GTSNPN and SVGIG (reference sequence). Trimming cost V 3 bases and J 3 bases, with 6 bases left between them. This CDR3 reads CAWSGVYNEQFF. The CDR3 DNA reads as TGTGCCTGGAGCGGAGTCTACAATGAGCAGTTCTTC.

The chain combines TRBV7-9 with TRBJ2-5, with a tentative D call TRBD2 (6 bases). The germline V gene encodes CDR1 SEHNR and CDR2 FQNEAQ (reference sequence). This CDR3 comprises 14 residues. With 5 bases removed from V and 2 bases from J, the gap between germline ends came to 12 bases. The chain's CDR3 is CASSPDGGQETQYF. The CDR3 DNA reads as TGTGCCAGCAGCCCCGATGGGGGGCAAGAGACCCAGTACTTC.

CDR3 nucleotides: TGCAGTGCTAGGCAACTAGCTGAGCAGTTCTTC. Translating it yields CSARQLAEQFF. The chain carries TRBV20-1 and TRBJ2-1; the D gene is possibly TRBD2 (6 bases). CDR1 is DFQATT and CDR2 is SNEGSKA in the germline V gene (reference sequence). Trimming left V 3 bases short and J 9 bases short, with 9 bases between. The CDR3 is 11 residues long.

The rearrangement joins TRBV3-1 (or the pseudogene TRBV3-2) to TRBJ2-7; TRBD1 matches at 8 bases. This CDR3 spans 16 amino acids. Germline CDR1 is LGHDT and CDR2 is YNNKEL (reference sequence). V was pared by 4 bases and J by 2 bases, with 10 bases of the junction left unmatched. CDR3 nucleotide sequence: TGTGCCAGCAGCCCCTTTGGGACAGGCCTCACCTACGAGCAGTACTTC. As protein: CASSPFGTGLTYEQYF.

Concerning this clone itself: Other DNA sequences in the same sample also yield this CDR3. This sequence joins TRBV7-3 and TRBJ2-5; 7 bases match TRBD1. The ends lost 4 bases at V and 5 bases at J; junction bases unmatched: 4. Looked up from germline, CDR1 is SGHTA and CDR2 is FQGTGA. The CDR3 spans 13 residues. The CDR3 DNA is TGTGCCAGCAGCTCAAACAGGGGCGAGACCCAGTACTTC. Translating gives CASSSNRGETQYF.

The genes are TRBV3-1 (or the pseudogene TRBV3-2) and TRBJ1-1, with D possibly TRBD1 on 6 matching bases. CDR3 length: 15 residues. CDR1 LGHDT and CDR2 YNNKEL come from the germline V gene (reference sequence). Trimming shortened V by 4 bases and J by 4 bases, and 16 bases separated the two germline ends. The CDR3 DNA reads as TGTGCCAGCAGCCGAAACAGGGATGGGATCACTGAAGCTTTCTTT. It is translated as CASSRNRDGITEAFF.

V and J are TRBV27 and TRBJ2-1, with 10 bases identical to TRBD2. The CDR3 covers 15 residues. Germline values: CDR1 MNHEY, CDR2 SMNVEV (reference sequence). The V segment lost 4 bases and the J segment 7 bases; nucleotides outside the gene matches: 7. The CDR3 loop reads CASSSPGLARNEQFF. The CDR3 coding sequence is TGTGCCAGCAGTTCACCGGGACTAGCGAGGAATGAGCAGTTCTTC.

In the case of this clone: A read error may produce the germline difference seen at one junction end. The chain combines TRBV9 with TRBJ2-3; no definite D call. Germline CDR1 is SGDLS and CDR2 is YYNGEE. CDR3 length: 12 residues. CDR3 loop: CASSPRTYTQYF. The CDR3 DNA sequence: TGTGCCAGCAGCCCCCGCACATATACGCAGTATTTT.

The rearrangement joins TRBV5-4 to TRBJ1-2; a possible D gene is TRBD1 (6 bases). This CDR3 comprises 13 residues. In germline, CDR1 is SGHNT, CDR2 YYREEE (reference sequence). V dropped 6 bases and J dropped 4 bases, with 13 bases sitting between them. This chain's CDR3 is CASKLLGGYGYTF. CDR3 bases: TGTGCCAGCAAGCTCTTAGGGGGCTATGGCTACACCTTC.

The genes are TRBV19 and TRBJ2-3; 7 bases are a match to TRBD2. Germline trimming cut 8 bases from V and 6 bases from J; bases unmatched to any gene: 14. This CDR3 comprises 15 residues. Germline CDR1 is LNHDA and CDR2 is SQIVND (reference sequence). The CDR3 reads CASSFLAVQRDTQYF. In DNA form, the CDR3 reads TGTGCCAGTTCGTTTCTAGCGGTCCAAAGGGATACGCAGTATTTT.

The gene calls are TRBV5-6 and TRBJ2-7, with 8 bases lining up with TRBD1. The CDR3 has 15 residues. Trimming at V came to 4 bases and at J to 9 bases, leaving 15 bases not matched to a gene. Germline values: CDR1 SGHDT, CDR2 YYEEEE. CDR3 in amino acids: CASSLGQGLLAMQYF. The CDR3 DNA reads TGTGCCAGCAGCCTCGGACAGGGTCTTTTAGCGATGCAGTACTTC.

This chain uses TRBV27 with TRBJ2-1; TRBD2 aligns across 9 bases. This CDR3 region has 13 residues. Per the germline V gene, CDR1 is MNHEY and CDR2 is SMNVEV (reference sequence). Trimming at V came to 5 bases and at J to 6 bases, leaving 2 bases not matched to a gene. CDR3 in amino acids: CASSLSGSNEQFF. The DNA for the CDR3 is TGTGCCAGCAGTCTTAGCGGGAGCAATGAGCAGTTCTTC.

The chain has TRBV27 and TRBJ2-2; 8 nucleotides match TRBD2. J was trimmed by 9 bases and V by 4 bases; bases with no gene match: 19. The germline CDR1 and CDR2 sequences are MNHEY and SMNVEV (reference sequence). This CDR3 has 18 residues. The DNA for the CDR3 is TGTGCCAGCAGTTCCTTCTTGTCCGGGGGGGCCCTGTCCCGGGAGCTGTTTTTT. As protein: CASSSFLSGGALSRELFF.

The chain joins TRBV7-2 to TRBJ1-1, with TRBD1 identical over 8 bases. The length of the CDR3 is 17 residues. CDR1 and CDR2 (germline): SGHTA, FQGNSA. V was pared by 1 base and J by 1 base, with 8 bases of the junction left unmatched. The CDR3 DNA reads as TGTGCCAGCAGCTTAGTACGAGGACAGGGATCGAACACTGAAGCTTTCTTT. Translating it yields CASSLVRGQGSNTEAFF.

This clone came up once. The chain employs TRBV2 and TRBJ1-3; D is uncertain. CDR1 is SNHLY and CDR2 is FYNNEI in the germline V gene. The CDR3 sequence is 15 residues long. The V gene lost 2 bases and the J gene lost 0 bases, with 8 bases spanning the gap. The CDR3 loop reads CASSEFTGSGNTIYF. The CDR3 coding sequence is TGTGCCAGCAGTGAATTTACTGGCTCTGGAAACACCATATATTTT.

The CDR3 here is CAISERGDTEAFF. The CDR3 nucleotides are TGTGCCATCAGTGAGCGGGGGGACACTGAAGCTTTCTTT. The chain has TRBV10-3 and TRBJ1-1; D is perhaps TRBD1 (5 bases). CDR1 is ENHRY and CDR2 is SYGVKD in the germline V gene. The length of the CDR3 is 13 residues. With 2 bases removed from V and 3 bases from J, the gap between germline ends came to 7 bases.

This sequence joins TRBV4-1 and TRBJ1-1; the D gene is possibly TRBD1 (6 bases). V dropped 3 bases and J dropped 10 bases, with 15 bases sitting between them. Germline CDR1 reads MGHRA; CDR2 reads YSYEKL. The CDR3 contains 13 residues. CDR3: CASSHTTEGGAFF. For the CDR3, the DNA is TGCGCCAGCAGCCACACAACGGAAGGGGGAGCTTTCTTT.

The chain is built from TRBV4-2 and TRBJ1-1; D possibly corresponds to TRBD1 (6 bases). Trimming stripped 1 base from V and 2 bases from J, with 14 bases between. The V gene's germline CDR1 is LGHNA and CDR2 YNFKEQ. The CDR3 is made up of 16 amino acids. The CDR3 nucleotides read TGTGCCAGCAGCCAAGCTTTAGGGACATCAAACACTGAAGCTTTCTTT. Translation gives CASSQALGTSNTEAFF.

The rearrangement links TRBV19 to TRBJ1-5; possibly TRBD1 for D (5 bases). This CDR3 region has 15 residues. CDR1 LNHDA and CDR2 SQIVND come from the germline V gene (reference sequence). The V end was cut by 6 bases, the J end by 2 bases, with 14 bases between. The CDR3 region has the DNA TGTGCCAGTAGAGCTCAAGGGGTACGCAATCAGCCCCAGCATTTT. This encodes CASRAQGVRNQPQHF.

The rearrangement joins TRBV25-1 to TRBJ2-3; the D gene is possibly TRBD1 (6 bases). V was cut by 3 bases and J by 2 bases, with 15 bases left in between. From germline, CDR1 is MGHDK and CDR2 SYGVNS. The CDR3 sequence is 16 residues long. DNA of the CDR3: TGTGCCAGCAGTGATTCGTCCCGGACAGCCACAGATACGCAGTATTTT. The encoded protein is CASSDSSRTATDTQYF.

A remark on this clone: This same CDR3 is encoded by further DNA sequences in the sample. The chain employs TRBV11-2 and TRBJ1-5; possibly TRBD1 for D (5 bases). Trimming pared 0 bases from V and 7 bases from J, leaving 7 bases between. The CDR3 contains 13 residues. CDR1 is SGHAT and CDR2 is FQNNGV in the germline V gene. The CDR3 sequence is CASSLDRGQPQHF. The CDR3 coding sequence is TGTGCCAGCAGCTTAGATAGGGGACAGCCCCAGCATTTT.

The gene calls are TRBV11-1 and TRBJ1-2; TRBD1 aligns across 8 bases. The CDR3 loop spans 13 amino acids. The V gene end was trimmed by 6 bases and the J gene end by 3 bases; junction bases not matched to a gene: 3. Looked up from germline, CDR1 is SGHAT and CDR2 is FQDESV (reference sequence). Here the CDR3 reads CASSLQGDYGYTF. CDR3 coding DNA: TGTGCCAGCAGTTTACAGGGGGACTATGGCTACACCTTC.

The chain links TRBV5-4 to TRBJ1-6, with TRBD1 identical over 7 bases. The germline gives CDR1 SGHNT, CDR2 YYREEE (reference sequence). This CDR3 is 16 amino acids long. Trimming at V came to 1 base and at J to 6 bases, leaving 7 bases not matched to a gene. CDR3 amino acids: CASSLLGQVVNSPLHF. CDR3 bases: TGTGCCAGCAGCTTGCTCGGACAGGTCGTTAATTCACCCCTCCACTTT.